This TCR beta chain was identified in a study of early stage breast cancer tumors. CDR1 and CDR2 from the germline V gene are SGHDN and FVKESK. V trimming: 5 bases; J trimming: 8 bases; junction bases outside the gene matches: 6. This CDR3 spans 14 amino acids. Measured with immunoSEQ multiplex PCR; TCRdb has only the in-frame clones, and not every one. This table has about 19,000 clones, 65% to 85% appearing once. The chain carries TRBV14 and TRBJ2-3; TRBD2 agrees at 11 bases. The sequence was obtained from a person aged 70 to 85 with breast cancer. Sequencing was done on a sample of blood. CDR3 bases: TGTGCCAGCAGCAAGGGACTAGCGGAGGGTACGCAGTATTTT. This sequence encodes CASSKGLAEGTQYF.